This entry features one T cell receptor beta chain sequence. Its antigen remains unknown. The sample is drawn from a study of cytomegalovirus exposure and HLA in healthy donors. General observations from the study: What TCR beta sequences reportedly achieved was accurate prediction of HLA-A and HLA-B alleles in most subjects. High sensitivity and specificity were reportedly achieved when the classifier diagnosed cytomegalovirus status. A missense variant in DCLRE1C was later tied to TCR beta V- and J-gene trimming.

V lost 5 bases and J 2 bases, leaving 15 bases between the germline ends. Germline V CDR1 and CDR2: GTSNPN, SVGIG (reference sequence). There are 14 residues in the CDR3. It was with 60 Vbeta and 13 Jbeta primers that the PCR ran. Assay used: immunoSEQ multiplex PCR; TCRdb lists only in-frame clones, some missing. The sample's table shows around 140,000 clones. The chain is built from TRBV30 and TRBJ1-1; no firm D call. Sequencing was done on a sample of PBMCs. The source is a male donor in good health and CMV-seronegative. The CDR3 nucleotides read TGTGCCTGGGGGGAGGTGGGGAGAAACACTGAAGCTTTCTTT. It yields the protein CAWGEVGRNTEAFF.